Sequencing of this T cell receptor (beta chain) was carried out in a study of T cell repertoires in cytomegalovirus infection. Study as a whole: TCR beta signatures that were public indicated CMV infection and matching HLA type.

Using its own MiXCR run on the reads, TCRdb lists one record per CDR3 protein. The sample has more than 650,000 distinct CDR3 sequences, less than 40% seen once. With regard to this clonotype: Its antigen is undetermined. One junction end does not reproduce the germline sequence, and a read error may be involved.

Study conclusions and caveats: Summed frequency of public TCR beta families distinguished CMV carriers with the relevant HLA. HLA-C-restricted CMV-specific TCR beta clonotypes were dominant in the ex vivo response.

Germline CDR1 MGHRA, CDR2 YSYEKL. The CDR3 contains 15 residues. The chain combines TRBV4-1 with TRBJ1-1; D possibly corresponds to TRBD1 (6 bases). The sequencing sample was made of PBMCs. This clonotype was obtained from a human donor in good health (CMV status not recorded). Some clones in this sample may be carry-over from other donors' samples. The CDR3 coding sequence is TGCGACAGCAGCCAAGAGGGGGGGGCAGATACTGAAGCTTTCTTT. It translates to CDSSQEGGADTEAFF.